The next 9 T cell receptor beta chains were all read from a single sample in a study of beta chain features in type 1 diabetes. Study findings and constraints: TCRB CDR3 length was moderately but significantly reduced in all four CD4+ subsets of Type 1 diabetes patients.

These receptors' targets are unknown. The whole isolated RNA underwent reverse transcription, so sequencing captured expressed TCRB transcripts. Generated by immunoSEQ multiplex PCR, the TCRdb table keeps only in-frame clones and is missing some. Altogether 550,000 to 850,000 clones are present, around an eighth being singletons, with the ten largest covering 0.022%. Source material: naive CD4+ T cells from blood. These receptors all stem from a man younger than 35 with type 1 diabetes.

The chain employs TRBV6-5 and TRBJ1-5; no definite D call. The CDR3 loop spans 13 amino acids. Germline values: CDR1 MNHEY, CDR2 SVGAGI. V shed 4 bases and J shed 4 bases, with 8 bases lying between them. This CDR3 is CASSSTENQPQHF. The CDR3 coding sequence is TGTGCCAGCAGTTCTACGGAGAATCAGCCCCAGCATTTT.

The genes are TRBV27 and TRBJ1-1; TRBD1 matches at 8 bases. Germline V gene data show CDR1 as MNHEY and CDR2 as SMNVEV (reference sequence). The CDR3 is 17 amino acids. The junction had 17 bases not matched to a gene; V was cut back by 7 bases and J by 4 bases. The chain's CDR3 is CASNPLGGQVMGTEAFF. The DNA for the CDR3 is TGTGCCAGCAATCCTCTCGGGGGACAGGTCATGGGCACTGAAGCTTTCTTT.

V gene TRBV7-6 combines with J gene TRBJ2-1; TRBD2 might be the D (5 bases). The CDR3 sequence is 14 residues long. The V and J ends lost 3 bases and 1 base respectively, with 7 bases between them. Germline CDR1 reads SGHVS; CDR2 reads FNYEAQ. CDR3 coding DNA: TGTGCCAGCAGCTTGCTAGCATCCTACAATGAGCAGTTCTTC. It specifies CASSLLASYNEQFF.

V gene TRBV29-1 combines with J gene TRBJ1-2; TRBD1 matches at 7 bases. The CDR3 has 12 amino acids. Germline V gives CDR1 SQVTM, CDR2 ANQGSEA. The trim removed 4 bases at V and 5 bases at J, leaving 4 bases unmatched. The CDR3 spells CSVGQGEYGYTF. The DNA for the CDR3 is TGCAGCGTTGGACAGGGAGAATATGGCTACACCTTC.

This chain links TRBV6-5 with TRBJ2-1, with D maybe TRBD1 (6 bases). Germline V gene data show CDR1 as MNHEY and CDR2 as SVGAGI. This CDR3 is 15 amino acids long. With 6 bases removed from V and 0 bases from J, the gap between germline ends came to 12 bases. The CDR3 loop reads CASRHTGSSYNEQFF. The CDR3 nucleotides are TGTGCCAGCAGACACACAGGGAGCTCCTACAATGAGCAGTTCTTC.

This clone was seen a handful of times. The rearrangement links TRBV14 to TRBJ2-2, with TRBD1 matching 7 bases. Germline V gene lookup returns CDR1 SGHDN and CDR2 FVKESK. The CDR3 sequence is 17 residues long. V shed 4 bases, J shed 0 bases, and the junction held 8 bases outside the gene matches. Here the CDR3 reads CASSRLGGRTNTGELFF. DNA of the CDR3: TGTGCCAGCAGCCGCCTAGGGGGCAGGACGAACACCGGGGAGCTGTTTTTT.

The J gene is TRBJ2-2, the V gene TRBV7-3, with D perhaps matching TRBD1 (5 bases). The V end was cut by 3 bases, the J end by 5 bases, with 19 bases between. The CDR3 consists of 17 residues. Germline V CDR1 and CDR2: SGHTA, FQGTGA. The CDR3 DNA sequence: TGTGCCAGCAGCTTCCCACCGTCCCCCCAGGGAACCGGGGAGCTGTTTTTT. This codes for CASSFPPSPQGTGELFF.

J is TRBJ2-1 and V is TRBV6-1; D not certain. The CDR3 is made up of 14 amino acids. Trimming shortened V by 0 bases and J by 1 base, and 4 bases separated the two germline ends. Germline V lookup: CDR1 MNHNS, CDR2 SASEGT. CDR3 sequence reads: CASSEAWSYNEQFF. DNA of the CDR3: TGTGCCAGCAGTGAAGCATGGTCCTACAATGAGCAGTTCTTC.

This clone has only a few counts. The chain recombines TRBV10-3 with TRBJ2-3; 8 nucleotides match TRBD1. From germline, CDR1 is ENHRY and CDR2 SYGVKD. Losses at the gene ends were 7 bases for V and 1 base for J; bases not matched to a gene: 4. This CDR3 spans 14 amino acids. The CDR3, as DNA: TGTGCCATCAAGGACAGGGTGGGCACAGATACGCAGTATTTT. Its translation: CAIKDRVGTDTQYF.